The sequence of this T cell receptor (beta chain) was determined in a study of CD8+CD57+ T cells in acquired aplastic anemia (dated by TCRdb to the late 2010s). Study-level background: CD8+CD57+ expansion was defined as frequency above the mean frequency observed in healthy subjects. Broad study findings and their caveats: In patients, decreased diversity was observed in CD8+CD57+ cells compared with total CD4+ and CD8+ cell pools. CD8+ Simpson's diversity did not differ significantly between patients and healthy controls (P=0.060). Around 27 CD8+ CDR3 sequences were found to be shared between patients and controls, but these sequences appeared to be highly expressed in patients and within the immunodominant clones of the patients.

The CDR1 and CDR2 encoded by the germline V gene are MGHRA and YSYEKL. The CDR3, cysteine through phenylalanine, is 19 amino acids long. CDR3 DNA only is kept here, 57 bases in frame from base 1. Unmatched junction bases come to 8, with V trimmed by 1 base and J by 5 bases. TCR beta VDJ combination and CDR3 sequence profiling used genomic DNA as the template. An Illumina HiSeq 2000 was the platform used for TCR repertoire sequencing. As for the original processing: Repertoires were assessed using TRBV/TRBJ rearrangement plots, CDR3 size and DJ length profiles, and Simpson's diversity index. Whichever DNA sequence was most abundant in the deep sequencing data was defined as the immunodominant clone. CDR3 amino acid sequences were screened for sharing across subjects and were compared with published repertoires and the VDJdb database. TCRdb trimmed the raw reads at Q25, called clones with MiXCR and kept productive beta chains. Each entry is one CDR3 protein sequence, shown with its most common DNA and genes. TCRdb, not the authors, supplied the V and J calls. The table for this sample lists some 16,000 distinct CDR3 sequences; 30% to 45% of them were counted only once. The ten top clones hold 80% to 90% of the sample.

Expansion of CD8+CD57+ cells had been shown by flow cytometry in the patients chosen for sequencing. For about 15% of the 12 patients, enough cells were available to additionally sequence CD8+CD57+ effector memory cells. Every patient had a diagnosis of severe acquired aplastic anemia based on International Study of Aplastic Anemia and Agranulocytosis and Camitta criteria. No therapy had been received by the patients at the time of blood sampling. CD8+CD57+ cells were enriched with beads, and a mean of roughly 1.6 ug of DNA was obtained. In this study, sorted CD4+ and CD8+ T cells from the blood of healthy subjects and of severe aplastic anemia patients had their TCR repertoires deep-sequenced. In the USA, patient enrollment took place under clinicaltrials.gov protocols 00001620, 01623167, 00001397, 00071045, 00081523 and 00961064. Ficoll-Paque density gradient centrifugation was used to isolate peripheral blood mononuclear cells.

In regard to this clonotype: Its recognized antigen is unknown. Per-base qualities were not stored, and no clone one base away is much larger.

This TCR derives from a human donor with aplastic anemia. The V gene is TRBV4-1 and the J gene is TRBJ2-1; 16 bases in between match TRBD2. The source material was CD8+CD57+ T cells sorted from PBMCs. The cell subset or site label here, explained by the study, means: bead-enriched CD8+CD57+ effector memory T cells from SAA patients. The base sequence is TGCGCCAGCAGCCAAGGGGGACTAGCGGGAGGGCCTAGGAACAATGAGCAGTTCTTC. This codes for CASSQGGLAGGPRNNEQFF.